One sample yielded the 26 T cell receptor beta chains listed below, sequenced in a study of T cell repertoires in cytomegalovirus infection. TCRdb recomputed calls from the reads with MiXCR, one row per CDR3 protein. In the table there are 630,000 or so distinct CDR3 sequences, 20% to 25% of which are singletons. Material for sequencing was CD8+ T cells from PBMCs. All receptors derive from a human donor in good health (CMV status not recorded). Some clones in this sample may be carry-over from other donors' samples.

The V gene is TRBV2, the J gene TRBJ2-1; the D is unclear. The CDR3 is 12 amino acids. Trimming took off 10 bases at V and 2 bases at J, with 9 bases between the two ends. The germline gives CDR1 SNHLY, CDR2 FYNNEI. CDR3 bases: TGTGCCACCCCTGACCCCTACAATGAGCAGTTCTTC. It translates to CATPDPYNEQFF. Filled out from reference TRBV2 and TRBJ2-1, the complete variable domain reads EPEVTQTPSHQVTQMGQEVILRCVPISNHLYFYWYRQILGQKVEFLVSFYNNEISEKSEIFDDQFSVERPDGSNFTLKIRSTKLEDSAMYFCATPDPYNEQFFGPGTRLTVL.

This clonotype appeared a few times. The gene calls are TRBV7-7 and TRBJ2-6; D possibly corresponds to TRBD1 (6 bases). The CDR3 length is 16 residues. Germline lookup yields CDR1 SSHAT and CDR2 FNYEAQ (reference sequence). In nucleotides, the CDR3 is TGTGCTAGTTCGGGACAAGCTAACTCTGGGGCCAACGTCCTGACTTTC. Translation gives CASSGQANSGANVLTF.

V usage is TRBV28 and J usage is TRBJ1-5; possible D gene TRBD1, 5 bases. The CDR3 is 15 residues long. Trimming shortened V by 4 bases and J by 0 bases, and 10 bases separated the two germline ends. Germline loops: CDR1 MDHEN, CDR2 SYDVKM. The CDR3 here is CASSSGQDSNQPQHF. The CDR3 DNA reads TGTGCCAGCAGTTCCGGACAAGATAGCAATCAGCCCCAGCATTTT.

The sample holds a few counts of this clonotype. This chain uses TRBV12-3 or TRBV12-4 with TRBJ1-2; D is undetermined. CDR3 length equals 13 residues. Trimming removed 7 bases from V and 8 bases from J, with 17 bases in between. The CDR3 coding sequence is TGTGCCAGCACCGCGGGAGGGTCCCGAGGCTACACCTTC. Translation gives CASTAGGSRGYTF.

CDR3 nucleotide sequence: TGTGCCAGCAGGGTTCGGGCGTCGAACACTGAAGCTTTCTTT. Amino acid sequence: CASRVRASNTEAFF. This chain joins TRBV2 and TRBJ1-1; D remains ambiguous. Germline-derived CDR1 and CDR2 are SNHLY and FYNNEI. V lost 6 bases, J lost 1 base, and 12 bases lay in between. The CDR3 covers 14 residues.

This clonotype was observed many times. CDR3 in amino acids: CASTDGGSPYGYTF. CDR3 nucleotide sequence: TGTGCCAGCACCGACGGAGGATCCCCTTATGGCTACACCTTC. The chain uses TRBV6-1 and TRBJ1-2; unclear D gene. Germline CDR1 and CDR2: MNHNS and SASEGT. Trimming shortened V by 7 bases and J by 5 bases, and 17 bases separated the two germline ends. This CDR3 is 14 amino acids long.

The rearrangement joins TRBV6-2 or TRBV6-3 to TRBJ2-1, with 15 bases matching TRBD2. Germline V lookup: CDR1 MNHEY, CDR2 SVGEGT. The junction had 10 bases not matched to a gene; V was cut back by 3 bases and J by 4 bases. The CDR3 runs 19 residues. As DNA, the CDR3 is TGTGCCAGCAGTTATCCGGGGGGGACTAGCGGGGGGCCGTACAATGAGCAGTTCTTC. Translating gives CASSYPGGTSGGPYNEQFF.

This clonotype was detected only a few times. The rearrangement uses TRBV20-1 and TRBJ2-1, with a possible D match to TRBD2 (6 bases). V was clipped by 5 bases and J by 0 bases, with 14 bases between them. CDR1 and CDR2 from the germline V gene are DFQATT and SNEGSKA (reference sequence). This CDR3 is 15 amino acids long. DNA for the CDR3: TGCAGTGCTTTCAATGGGGGGAGCTCCTACAATGAGCAGTTCTTC. The encoded protein is CSAFNGGSSYNEQFF.

As regards this clonotype: Being one base from a much bigger clone, this may be a read error. The rearrangement joins TRBV7-2 to TRBJ2-1; TRBD1 might be the D (5 bases). The CDR3 consists of 15 residues. From germline, CDR1 is SGHTA and CDR2 FQGNSA. CDR3 sequence: CASSLFQGSGNGQFF. DNA for the CDR3: TGTGCCAGCAGCTTATTCCAGGGCAGTGGCAATGGGCAGTTCTTC. Using reference TRBV7-2 and TRBJ2-1 for the parts outside the CDR3, the full variable domain is GAGVSQSPSNKVTEKGKDVELRCDPISGHTALYWYRQSLGQGLEFLIYFQGNSAPDKSGLPSDRFSAERTGGSVSTLTIQRTQQEDSAVYLCASSLFQGSGNGQFFGPGTRLTVL.

The rearrangement uses TRBV7-8 and TRBJ2-3; 7 bases agree with TRBD2. Per germline, CDR1 SGHVS and CDR2 FQNEAQ. The junction had 9 bases not matched to a gene; V was cut back by 7 bases and J by 2 bases. The CDR3 is 15 residues long. The CDR3 protein is CASTIWDYLTDTQYF. The CDR3 DNA reads as TGTGCCAGCACCATTTGGGACTACCTCACAGATACGCAGTATTTT.

This clonotype has just a few counts. The V gene is TRBV5-5, the J gene TRBJ2-7, with unresolved D. Germline V gene data show CDR1 as SGHKS and CDR2 as YYEKEE (reference sequence). V was cut by 4 bases and J by 0 bases, with 11 bases left in between. The CDR3 is made up of 14 amino acids. CDR3 region: CASSVLQNSYEQYF. In DNA, the CDR3 is TGTGCCAGCAGCGTTTTACAGAACTCCTACGAGCAGTACTTC.

This clonotype was seen repeatedly, ten times or more. The rearrangement uses TRBV7-8 and TRBJ2-1; the D gene is possibly TRBD2 (5 bases). The CDR3 length is 16 residues. The germline V and J ends were trimmed by 5 bases and 4 bases, with 18 bases remaining between them. The germline CDR1 and CDR2 sequences are SGHVS and FQNEAQ. The CDR3 region is CASSKTPSGPYNEQFF. CDR3 coding DNA: TGTGCCAGCAGCAAAACCCCAAGCGGCCCTTACAATGAGCAGTTCTTC.

This CDR3 reads CASSLRDEGETQYF. The CDR3 region has the DNA TGTGCCAGCAGCTTAAGGGACGAGGGAGAGACCCAGTACTTC. The chain is built from TRBV7-8 and TRBJ2-5; either TRBD1 or TRBD2 may fit D (5 bases each). V was clipped by 2 bases and J by 4 bases, with 11 bases between them. Germline CDR1 SGHVS, CDR2 FQNEAQ. The length of the CDR3 is 14 residues.

This clonotype was recorded many times. The chain joins TRBV6-2 or TRBV6-3 to TRBJ1-5; D is possibly TRBD1 (5 bases). Trimming removed 7 bases at V and 4 bases at J, with 11 bases between. The CDR3 is 13 residues long. The germline CDR1 and CDR2 sequences are MNHEY and SVGEGT. The CDR3 region has the DNA TGTGCCAGCACCCACGGGGGGAATCAGCCCCAGCATTTT. It is translated as CASTHGGNQPQHF.

This clonotype has just a few counts. The germline gene is not matched at one end of the junction; a read error may be the cause. The genes are TRBV7-7 and TRBJ1-5, with TRBD1 matching 8 bases. The CDR3 is 13 amino acids. The germline V gene encodes CDR1 SSHAT and CDR2 FNYEAQ (reference sequence). The CDR3 is CASSRGQGQPQHF. The CDR3 DNA sequence: TGTGCTAGCAGCCGAGGACAGGGCCAGCCCCAGCATTTT.

This chain uses TRBV12-3 or TRBV12-4 with TRBJ1-1; D is ambiguous. The CDR3 extends over 12 amino acids. With 4 bases removed from V and 7 bases from J, the gap between germline ends came to 10 bases. The CDR3 is CASSSRRLEAFF. CDR3 bases: TGTGCCAGCAGTTCACGACGCCTTGAAGCTTTCTTT.

There are many counts of this clonotype. The V and J genes are TRBV5-4 and TRBJ2-1; D unclear. CDR3 length: 16 residues. Trimming pared 1 base from V and 0 bases from J, leaving 11 bases between. From germline, CDR1 is SGHNT and CDR2 YYREEE (reference sequence). The CDR3 reads CASSLSAWSSYNEQFF. CDR3 coding DNA: TGTGCCAGCAGCTTGTCGGCGTGGAGCTCCTACAATGAGCAGTTCTTC.

The CDR3 nucleotides are TGCAGTGCCACGACTAGCGGGGGGGCTTACACCGGGGAGCTGTTTTTT. Protein: CSATTSGGAYTGELFF. V is TRBV20-1 and J is TRBJ2-2; 14 bases line up with TRBD2. Germline CDR1 DFQATT, CDR2 SNEGSKA (reference sequence). The CDR3 runs to 16 residues. Trimming took 6 bases from V and 3 from J; bases not matched to a gene: 6.

This clonotype was picked up many times. V usage is TRBV7-6 and J usage is TRBJ1-1; D not certain. In germline, CDR1 is SGHVS, CDR2 FNYEAQ. The CDR3 totals 12 residues. The V and J ends lost 4 bases and 6 bases respectively, with 9 bases between them. CDR3 amino acids: CASSYPIPEAFF. In DNA, the CDR3 is TGTGCCAGCAGCTACCCTATCCCTGAAGCTTTCTTT.

This clonotype was seen many times. This chain joins TRBV7-2 and TRBJ2-5; D call uncertain. Germline CDR1 is SGHTA and CDR2 is FQGNSA. The CDR3 extends over 12 amino acids. The ends were cut back, 1 base at V and 5 bases at J, with 5 bases in the middle. Here the CDR3 reads CASSLVAETQYF. In nucleotides, the CDR3 is TGTGCCAGCAGCTTAGTGGCCGAGACCCAGTACTTC.

This clonotype was detected only a few times. The junction and the germline gene differ at one end; a read error may be behind it. V is TRBV20-1 and J is TRBJ2-2, with TRBD1 identical over 7 bases. Germline assignment: CDR1 DFQATT and CDR2 SNEGSKA (reference sequence). The CDR3 totals 11 residues. The CDR3 DNA follows: TGCTGTGCAGAGAGGGGGCGGGAGCTGTTTTTT. It specifies CCAERGRELFF.

At least ten counts were recorded for this clonotype. The CDR3 here is CATQRDMRGADTQYF. CDR3 bases: TGTGCCACCCAACGGGATATGCGGGGCGCAGATACGCAGTATTTT. The V gene is TRBV6-2 or TRBV6-3, the J gene TRBJ2-3; D may be TRBD2 (6 bases). Trimming stripped 10 bases from V and 4 bases from J, with 21 bases between. CDR1 MNHEY and CDR2 SVGEGT come from the germline V gene. The CDR3 consists of 15 residues.

This clonotype has ten or more counts. The V and J genes are TRBV7-6 and TRBJ1-1; TRBD1 agrees at 9 bases. Trimming took 0 bases from V and 6 from J; bases not matched to a gene: 11. CDR3 length: 17 residues. CDR1 is SGHVS, CDR2 FNYEAQ, per germline. CDR3: CASSLAPGTGPRAEAFF. The CDR3 DNA reads as TGTGCCAGCAGCTTAGCGCCCGGGACAGGGCCCAGGGCTGAAGCTTTCTTT.

The rearrangement uses TRBV13 and TRBJ2-3; 12 positions match TRBD2. Germline-derived CDR1 and CDR2 are PRHDT and FYEKMQ (reference sequence). This CDR3 is built from 16 residues. After removal of 4 bases from V and 11 bases from J, the junction contained 13 bases not matched to a gene. The CDR3 is CASSSRTSGDVMGQYF. The CDR3 DNA sequence: TGTGCCAGCAGCTCCAGGACTAGCGGGGACGTAATGGGGCAGTATTTT.

This clonotype has a count of ten or more. The chain couples TRBV10-3 to TRBJ2-2; tentative D call: TRBD2 (5 bases). The CDR3 sequence is 13 residues long. Trimming shortened V by 8 bases and J by 6 bases, and 13 bases separated the two germline ends. Germline V lookup: CDR1 ENHRY, CDR2 SYGVKD. The CDR3 is CAIPEGSAGELFF. The DNA of the CDR3 is TGTGCCATCCCTGAGGGAAGCGCCGGGGAGCTGTTTTTT.

The V call is TRBV10-3, the J call TRBJ2-3, with 8 bases that match TRBD2. Germline trimming cut 6 bases from V and 3 bases from J; bases unmatched to any gene: 26. Germline CDR1 reads ENHRY; CDR2 reads SYGVKD. The CDR3 is 21 amino acids. The CDR3 nucleotides are TGTGCCATCAGAACCAAAACCCGCCACGGTGCAGCGGGGGCCCTGACAGATACGCAGTATTTT. Amino acids: CAIRTKTRHGAAGALTDTQYF.